The next 27 T cell receptor beta chains were all read from a single sample in a study of CXCR3-negative and CXCR3-positive naive CD8 T cells. Study results and limitations: TRB CDR3s of CXCR3-positive naive cells were more hydrophobic than those of CXCR3-negative naive cells.

These receptors have no known antigen. The study made its TRB cDNA libraries by 5' RACE, adding UMI labels. From the 5' RACE reads, TCRdb lists one entry per CDR3 protein and no DNA. The listing records around 130,000 distinct CDR3 sequences. Specimen: naive CXCR3+ CD8+ T cells from blood. Sample subset: CD45RO-CCR7+CD27+CD95- naive CD8+ T cells expressing CXCR3 (TNR3+). These TCRs come from a human donor in good health. Some clones in this sample may be carry-over from other donors' samples.

The V call is TRBV7-9, the J call TRBJ1-1. The germline CDR1 and CDR2 sequences are SEHNR and FQNEAQ (reference sequence). The CDR3 contains 14 residues. The CDR3 here is CASSLLGEDTEAFF. The full variable domain, completed using reference TRBV7-9 and TRBJ1-1, is DTGVSQNPRHKITKRGQNVTFRCDPISEHNRLYWYRQTLGQGPEFLTYFQNEAQLEKSRLLSDRFSAERPKGSFSTLEIQRTEQGDSAMYLCASSLLGEDTEAFFGQGTRLTVV.

V gene TRBV2 combines with J gene TRBJ2-5. Germline CDR1 and CDR2: SNHLY and FYNNEI. The CDR3 contains 11 residues. CDR3 region: CASSDWETQYF.

This rearrangement joins TRBV7-9 to TRBJ1-1; TCRdb's D gene call, TRBD1, goes unchecked for lack of DNA. This CDR3 is 15 amino acids long. Germline assignment: CDR1 SEHNR and CDR2 FQNEAQ (reference sequence). The CDR3 sequence: CASYPTAMMNTEAFF.

This chain uses TRBV7-9 with TRBJ2-7; TCRdb picks TRBD1, but there is no DNA to check that call. The germline V gene has CDR1 SEHNR and CDR2 FQNEAQ (reference sequence). The CDR3 has 14 amino acids. CDR3 residues: CASSSRDRDYEQYF. Supplemented by reference TRBV7-9 and TRBJ2-7, the full variable domain reads DTGVSQNPRHKITKRGQNVTFRCDPISEHNRLYWYRQTLGQGPEFLTYFQNEAQLEKSRLLSDRFSAERPKGSFSTLEIQRTEQGDSAMYLCASSSRDRDYEQYFGPGTRLTVT.

The rearrangement links TRBV28 to TRBJ1-1. Germline V gives CDR1 MDHEN, CDR2 SYDVKM. The CDR3 extends over 15 amino acids. The CDR3 loop reads CASSFRYRQNTEAFF.

J is TRBJ2-2 and V is TRBV7-6; checking the TCRdb D call of TRBD1 is not possible without DNA. The V gene's germline CDR1 is SGHVS and CDR2 FNYEAQ. The CDR3 covers 14 residues. CDR3 protein: CASSRGQGSGELFF.

This sequence joins TRBV7-7 and TRBJ2-1; TCRdb's D call of TRBD2 is untestable without DNA. The length of the CDR3 is 14 residues. CDR1 SSHAT and CDR2 FNYEAQ come from the germline V gene (reference sequence). CDR3 sequence reads: CASSRLAGVNEQFF.

This chain connects TRBV6-1 to TRBJ1-1; with no DNA, the TCRdb D assignment of TRBD1 cannot be verified. Germline V gene lookup returns CDR1 MNHNS and CDR2 SASEGT. This CDR3 has 14 amino acids. CDR3 amino acids: CASTTGPGYTEAFF.

J is TRBJ2-1 and V is TRBV19. The CDR3 totals 16 residues. Germline loops: CDR1 LNHDA, CDR2 SQIVND (reference sequence). Here the CDR3 reads CASSIGQRPQYNEQFF.

J is TRBJ2-1 and V is TRBV20-1; TCRdb names TRBD2, which stays unverified in the absence of DNA. The CDR3 sequence is 16 residues long. The germline gives CDR1 DFQATT, CDR2 SNEGSKA (reference sequence). CDR3: CSARDNAGSIYNEQFF.

CDR3 loop: CASSPNAGTYTEAFF. The rearrangement links TRBV5-6 to TRBJ1-1. This CDR3 is 15 amino acids long. Looked up from germline, CDR1 is SGHDT and CDR2 is YYEEEE.

V and J are TRBV27 and TRBJ2-7; TCRdb designates TRBD1, a call that cannot be tested without DNA. This CDR3 spans 17 amino acids. Germline V gene data show CDR1 as MNHEY and CDR2 as SMNVEV (reference sequence). The CDR3 protein is CASSPPNQGRSSYEQYF.

V gene TRBV5-6 combines with J gene TRBJ2-6; TCRdb selects TRBD1, and the lack of DNA leaves this call unchecked. This CDR3 region has 16 residues. The germline gives CDR1 SGHDT, CDR2 YYEEEE. Here the CDR3 reads CASSTGGAFGANVLTF.

J is TRBJ1-5 and V is TRBV28; no DNA is available, so the TRBD1 call from TCRdb remains unchecked. The CDR3 is 14 amino acids. CDR1 and CDR2 (germline): MDHEN, SYDVKM. CDR3 amino acids: CASRFGSGRQPQHF.

CDR3 sequence: CASNSWDSDTQYF. V usage is TRBV7-2 and J usage is TRBJ2-3; lacking DNA, the TRBD2 call made by TCRdb goes unchecked. This CDR3 is built from 13 residues. In germline, CDR1 is SGHTA, CDR2 FQGNSA. Looking up the rest from reference TRBV7-2 and TRBJ2-3 gives the full variable domain: GAGVSQSPSNKVTEKGKDVELRCDPISGHTALYWYRQSLGQGLEFLIYFQGNSAPDKSGLPSDRFSAERTGGSVSTLTIQRTQQEDSAVYLCASNSWDSDTQYFGPGTRLTVL.

The rearrangement links TRBV29-1 to TRBJ2-3; without DNA, the TCRdb call of TRBD1 cannot be checked. The germline V gene encodes CDR1 SQVTM and CDR2 ANQGSEA. The length of the CDR3 is 13 residues. CDR3 sequence reads: CSVEDGGGGTQYF.

The chain carries TRBV25-1 and TRBJ1-4; there is no DNA to check the TCRdb D call of TRBD1. Germline V gene sequence: CDR1 MGHDK, CDR2 SYGVNS. The CDR3 covers 15 residues. CDR3 loop: CASSKTTGVGEKLFF.

V gene TRBV29-1 combines with J gene TRBJ2-7; the D call of TRBD2 rests on TCRdb alone, since no DNA is present to check it. Germline V gene sequence: CDR1 SQVTM, CDR2 ANQGSEA. CDR3 length: 16 amino acids. CDR3 sequence reads: CSVEDPSGSTGYEQYF.

V usage is TRBV7-9 and J usage is TRBJ2-1; the D gene TCRdb calls, TRBD1, cannot be checked with no DNA. CDR3 length equals 18 residues. Per the germline V gene, CDR1 is SEHNR and CDR2 is FQNEAQ (reference sequence). The CDR3 sequence is CASSLVNGGDLLYNEQFF.

The CDR3 sequence: CASSFLAGDQETQYF. The chain recombines TRBV11-2 with TRBJ2-5; TCRdb picks TRBD2, but there is no DNA to check that call. Germline V lookup: CDR1 SGHAT, CDR2 FQNNGV. The CDR3 is 15 residues long.

The chain has TRBV7-3 and TRBJ2-1; TCRdb names TRBD1, which stays unverified in the absence of DNA. This CDR3 is built from 17 residues. The germline V gene encodes CDR1 SGHTA and CDR2 FQGTGA. CDR3 region: CASSLTTGLGPYNEQFF.

The chain has TRBV14 and TRBJ2-2. This CDR3 is built from 13 residues. CDR1 and CDR2 (germline): SGHDN, FVKESK. CDR3 region: CASSPFGTGELFF. The full variable domain, with the rest looked up from reference TRBV14 and TRBJ2-2, is EAGVTQFPSHSVIEKGQTVTLRCDPISGHDNLYWYRRVMGKEIKFLLHFVKESKQDESGMPNNRFLAERTGGTYSTLKVQPAELEDSGVYFCASSPFGTGELFFGEGSRLTVL.

This chain joins TRBV7-9 and TRBJ2-7; the D gene TCRdb calls, TRBD1, cannot be checked with no DNA. The CDR3 extends over 14 amino acids. The V gene's germline CDR1 is SEHNR and CDR2 FQNEAQ (reference sequence). The CDR3 protein is CASTPGGHTYEQYF.

The chain carries TRBV2 and TRBJ2-7; TCRdb designates TRBD1, a call that cannot be tested without DNA. The CDR3 loop spans 14 amino acids. CDR1 is SNHLY and CDR2 is FYNNEI in the germline V gene. The CDR3 is CASSGGAGTYEQYF.

The chain's CDR3 is CSASRVDTGELFF. V is TRBV20-1 and J is TRBJ2-2; TCRdb outputs TRBD1, but without DNA this stays unchecked. The CDR3 spans 13 residues. CDR1 and CDR2 (germline): DFQATT, SNEGSKA (reference sequence).

This chain links TRBV6-5 with TRBJ1-5. CDR3 length: 17 residues. Germline lookup yields CDR1 MNHEY and CDR2 SVGAGI. The CDR3 region is CASSYLRPIAADQPQHF.

V usage is TRBV21-1 and J usage is TRBJ1-4; TCRdb lists TRBD1, though no DNA is available to test this call. TRBV21-1 constitutes a pseudogene. This CDR3 comprises 15 residues. This CDR3 reads CASSNRTGLNEKLFF.